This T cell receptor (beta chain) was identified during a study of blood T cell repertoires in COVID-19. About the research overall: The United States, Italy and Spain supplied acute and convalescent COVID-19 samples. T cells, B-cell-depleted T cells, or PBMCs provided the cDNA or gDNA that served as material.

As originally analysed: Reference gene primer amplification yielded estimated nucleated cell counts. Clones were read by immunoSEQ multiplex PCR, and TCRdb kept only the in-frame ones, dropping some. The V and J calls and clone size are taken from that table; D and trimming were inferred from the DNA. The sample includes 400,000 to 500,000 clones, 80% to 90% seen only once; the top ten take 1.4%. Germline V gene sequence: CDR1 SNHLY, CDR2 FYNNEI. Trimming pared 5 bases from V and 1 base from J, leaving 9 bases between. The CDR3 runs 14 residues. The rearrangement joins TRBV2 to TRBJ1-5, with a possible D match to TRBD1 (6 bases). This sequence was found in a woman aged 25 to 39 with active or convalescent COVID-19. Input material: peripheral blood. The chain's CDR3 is CASSRQDSNQPQHF. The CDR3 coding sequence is TGTGCCAGCAGTCGACAGGACAGCAATCAGCCCCAGCATTTT.